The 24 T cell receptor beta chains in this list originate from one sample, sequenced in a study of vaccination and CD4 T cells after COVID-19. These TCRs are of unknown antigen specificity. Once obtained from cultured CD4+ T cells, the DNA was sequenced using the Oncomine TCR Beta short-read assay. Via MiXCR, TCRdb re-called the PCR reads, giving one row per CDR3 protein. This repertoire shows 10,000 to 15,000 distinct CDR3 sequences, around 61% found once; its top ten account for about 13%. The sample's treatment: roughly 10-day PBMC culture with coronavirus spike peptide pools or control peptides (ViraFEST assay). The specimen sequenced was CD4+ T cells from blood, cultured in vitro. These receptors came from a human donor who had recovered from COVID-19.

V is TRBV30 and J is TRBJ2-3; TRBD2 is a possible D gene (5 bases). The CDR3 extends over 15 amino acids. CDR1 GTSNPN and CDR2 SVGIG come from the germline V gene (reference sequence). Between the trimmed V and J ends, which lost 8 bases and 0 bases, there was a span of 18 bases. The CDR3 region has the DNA TGTGCCGCCGACTCAGCGGCCACTAGCACAGATACGCAGTATTTT. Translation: CAADSAATSTDTQYF.

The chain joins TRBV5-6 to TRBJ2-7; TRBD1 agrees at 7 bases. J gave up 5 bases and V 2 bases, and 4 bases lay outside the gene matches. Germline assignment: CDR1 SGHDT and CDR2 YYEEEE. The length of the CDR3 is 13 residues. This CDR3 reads CASSFQGVNEQYF. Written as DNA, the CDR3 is TGTGCCAGCAGCTTCCAGGGGGTTAACGAGCAGTACTTC. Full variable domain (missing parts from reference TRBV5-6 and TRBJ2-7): DAGVTQSPTHLIKTRGQQVTLRCSPKSGHDTVSWYQQALGQGPQFIFQYYEEEERQRGNFPDRFSGHQFPNYSSELNVNALLLGDSALYLCASSFQGVNEQYFGPGTRLTVT.

In DNA form, the CDR3 reads TGTGCCAGCAGCTTTGGCCGAGGGGGCTACGAGCAGTACTTC. Residues: CASSFGRGGYEQYF. The chain has TRBV7-2 and TRBJ2-7; D perhaps matches TRBD1 (6 bases). The CDR3 is 14 amino acids. V was clipped by 3 bases and J by 3 bases, with 12 bases between them. In germline, CDR1 is SGHTA, CDR2 FQGNSA.

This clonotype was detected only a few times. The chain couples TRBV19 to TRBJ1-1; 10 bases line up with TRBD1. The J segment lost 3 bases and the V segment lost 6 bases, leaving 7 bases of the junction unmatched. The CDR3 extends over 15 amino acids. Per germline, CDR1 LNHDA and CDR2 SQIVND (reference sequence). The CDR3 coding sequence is TGTGCCAGTAGGCAAGACAGGGGGCAGGACACTGAAGCTTTCTTT. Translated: CASRQDRGQDTEAFF.

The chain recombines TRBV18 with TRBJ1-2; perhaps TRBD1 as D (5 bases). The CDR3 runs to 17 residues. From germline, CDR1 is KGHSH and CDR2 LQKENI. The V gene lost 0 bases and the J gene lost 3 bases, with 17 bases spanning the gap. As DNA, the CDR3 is TGTGCCAGCTCACCACCGGGTGGAGTGGGGGACGACTATGGCTACACCTTC. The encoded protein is CASSPPGGVGDDYGYTF.

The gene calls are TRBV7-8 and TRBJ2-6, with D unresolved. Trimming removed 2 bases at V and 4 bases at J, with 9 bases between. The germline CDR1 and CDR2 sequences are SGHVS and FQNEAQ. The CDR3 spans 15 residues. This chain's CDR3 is CASSLSNSGANVLTF. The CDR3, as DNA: TGTGCCAGCAGCTTAAGTAATAGCGGGGCCAACGTCCTGACTTTC.

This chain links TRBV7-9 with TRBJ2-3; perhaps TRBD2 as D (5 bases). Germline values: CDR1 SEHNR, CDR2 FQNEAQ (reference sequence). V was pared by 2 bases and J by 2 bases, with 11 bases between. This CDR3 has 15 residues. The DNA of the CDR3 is TGTGCCAGCAGCTTATCCGACGGGGACACAGATACGCAGTATTTT. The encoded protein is CASSLSDGDTDTQYF.

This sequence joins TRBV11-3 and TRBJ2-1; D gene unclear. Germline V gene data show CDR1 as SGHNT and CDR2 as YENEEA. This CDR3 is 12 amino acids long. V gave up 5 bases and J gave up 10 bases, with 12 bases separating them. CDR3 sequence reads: CASSRFLGEQFF. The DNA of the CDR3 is TGTGCCAGCAGCCGCTTTCTGGGGGAGCAGTTCTTC. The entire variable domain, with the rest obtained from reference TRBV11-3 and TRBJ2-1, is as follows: EAGVVQSPRYKIIEKKQPVAFWCNPISGHNTLYWYLQNLGQGPELLIRYENEEAVDDSQLPKDRFSAERLKGVDSTLKIQPAELGDSAVYLCASSRFLGEQFFGPGTRLTVL.

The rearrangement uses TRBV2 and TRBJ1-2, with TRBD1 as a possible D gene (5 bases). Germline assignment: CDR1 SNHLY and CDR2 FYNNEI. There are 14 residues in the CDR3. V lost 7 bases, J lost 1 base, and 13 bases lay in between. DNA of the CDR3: TGTGCCAGCAAGGGGCCAGGGCTTAACTATGGCTACACCTTC. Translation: CASKGPGLNYGYTF.

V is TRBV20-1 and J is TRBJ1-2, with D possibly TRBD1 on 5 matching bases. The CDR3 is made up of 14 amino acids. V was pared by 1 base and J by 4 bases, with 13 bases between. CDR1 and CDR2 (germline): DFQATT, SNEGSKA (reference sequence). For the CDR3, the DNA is TGCAGTGCTAGAGTAAGGCAGGGCGGCTATGGCTACACCTTC. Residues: CSARVRQGGYGYTF.

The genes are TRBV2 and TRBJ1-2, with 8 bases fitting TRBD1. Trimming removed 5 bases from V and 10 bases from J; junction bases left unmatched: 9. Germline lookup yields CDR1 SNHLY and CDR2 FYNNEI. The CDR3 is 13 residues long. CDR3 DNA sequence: TGTGCCAGCAGTTACCTAGGACAGGGCGACTACACCTTC. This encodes CASSYLGQGDYTF.

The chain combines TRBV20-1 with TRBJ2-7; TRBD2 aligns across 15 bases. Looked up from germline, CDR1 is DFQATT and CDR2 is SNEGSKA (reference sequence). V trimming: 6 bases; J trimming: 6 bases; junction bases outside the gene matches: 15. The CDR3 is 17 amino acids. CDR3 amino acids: CSANQEGLAGGLGEQYF. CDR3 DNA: TGCAGTGCAAACCAAGAGGGACTAGCGGGAGGACTGGGCGAGCAGTACTTC.

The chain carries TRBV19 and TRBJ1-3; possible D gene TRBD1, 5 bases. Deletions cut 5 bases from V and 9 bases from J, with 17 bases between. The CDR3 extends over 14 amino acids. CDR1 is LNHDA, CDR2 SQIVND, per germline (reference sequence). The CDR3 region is CASSEQVLSGTIYF. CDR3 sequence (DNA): TGTGCCAGTAGTGAACAGGTTTTAAGCGGCACCATATATTTT.

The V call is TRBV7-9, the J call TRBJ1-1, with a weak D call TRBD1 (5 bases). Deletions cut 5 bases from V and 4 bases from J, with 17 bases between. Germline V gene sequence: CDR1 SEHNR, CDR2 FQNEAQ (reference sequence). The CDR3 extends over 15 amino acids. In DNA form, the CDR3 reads TGTGCCAGCAGCCGTGTGAAGGATAGGGGCACTGAAGCTTTCTTT. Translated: CASSRVKDRGTEAFF. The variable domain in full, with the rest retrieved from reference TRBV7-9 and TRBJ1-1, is DTGVSQNPRHKITKRGQNVTFRCDPISEHNRLYWYRQTLGQGPEFLTYFQNEAQLEKSRLLSDRFSAERPKGSFSTLEIQRTEQGDSAMYLCASSRVKDRGTEAFFGQGTRLTVV.

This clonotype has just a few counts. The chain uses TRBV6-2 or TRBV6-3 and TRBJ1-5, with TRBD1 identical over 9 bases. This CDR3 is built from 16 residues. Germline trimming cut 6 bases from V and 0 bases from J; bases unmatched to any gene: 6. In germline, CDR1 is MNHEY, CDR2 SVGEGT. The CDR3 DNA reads TGTGCCAGCAGCCGAACAGGGGGCTATAGCAATCAGCCCCAGCATTTT. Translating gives CASSRTGGYSNQPQHF.

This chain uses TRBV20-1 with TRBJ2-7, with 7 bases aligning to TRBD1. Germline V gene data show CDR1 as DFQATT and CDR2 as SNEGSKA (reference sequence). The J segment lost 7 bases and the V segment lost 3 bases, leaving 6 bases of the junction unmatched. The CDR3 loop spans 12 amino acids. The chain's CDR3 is CSASGQDREQYF. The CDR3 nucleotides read TGCAGTGCTAGCGGACAGGATCGGGAGCAGTACTTC.

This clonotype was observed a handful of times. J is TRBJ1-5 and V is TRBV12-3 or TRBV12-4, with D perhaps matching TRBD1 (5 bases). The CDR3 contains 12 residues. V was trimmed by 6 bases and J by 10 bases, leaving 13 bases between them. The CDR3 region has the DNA TGTGCCAGCAGGGACGGGCAGGGTCCCCAGCATTTT. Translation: CASRDGQGPQHF.

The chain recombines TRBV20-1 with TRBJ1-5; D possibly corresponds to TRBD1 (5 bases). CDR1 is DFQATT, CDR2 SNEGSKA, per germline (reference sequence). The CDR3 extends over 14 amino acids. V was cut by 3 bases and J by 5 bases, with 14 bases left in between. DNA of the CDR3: TGCAGTGCTAGTGGGGGGGTCAGCGATCAGCCCCAGCATTTT. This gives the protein CSASGGVSDQPQHF.

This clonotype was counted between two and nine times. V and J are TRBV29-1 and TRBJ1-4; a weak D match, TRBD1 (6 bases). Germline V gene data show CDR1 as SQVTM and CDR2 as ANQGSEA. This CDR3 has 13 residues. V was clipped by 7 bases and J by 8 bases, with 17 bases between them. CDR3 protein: CSASDRRAEKLFF. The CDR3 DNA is TGCAGCGCAAGCGACAGGCGGGCAGAAAAACTGTTTTTT.

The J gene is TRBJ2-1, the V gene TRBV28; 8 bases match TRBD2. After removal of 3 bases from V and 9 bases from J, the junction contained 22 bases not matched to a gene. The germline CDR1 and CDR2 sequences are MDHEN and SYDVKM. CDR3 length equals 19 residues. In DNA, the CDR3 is TGTGCCAGCAGTTTTTCCTTCGTCGGGAGGGCCCGAAATACTATTGAGCAGTTCTTC. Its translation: CASSFSFVGRARNTIEQFF.

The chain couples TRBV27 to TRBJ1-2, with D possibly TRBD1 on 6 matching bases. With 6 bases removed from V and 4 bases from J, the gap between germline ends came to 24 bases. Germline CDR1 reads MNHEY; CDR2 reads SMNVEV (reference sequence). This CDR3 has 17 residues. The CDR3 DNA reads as TGTGCCAGCAGATCCTCACGATTAACAGGGTCTTCCTATGGCTACACCTTC. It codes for CASRSSRLTGSSYGYTF.

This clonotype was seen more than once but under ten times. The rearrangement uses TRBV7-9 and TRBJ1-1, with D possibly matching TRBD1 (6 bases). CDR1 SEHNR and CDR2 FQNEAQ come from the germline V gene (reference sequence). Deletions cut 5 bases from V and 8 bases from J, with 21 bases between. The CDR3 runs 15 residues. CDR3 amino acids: CASSPPRGAPGEAFF. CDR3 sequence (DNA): TGTGCCAGCAGCCCTCCTAGGGGGGCGCCGGGCGAAGCTTTCTTT.

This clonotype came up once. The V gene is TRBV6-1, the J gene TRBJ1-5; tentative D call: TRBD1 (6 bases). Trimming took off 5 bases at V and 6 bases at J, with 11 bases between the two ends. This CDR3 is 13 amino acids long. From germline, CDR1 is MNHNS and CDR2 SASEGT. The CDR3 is CASSITGRQPQHF. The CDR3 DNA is TGTGCCAGCAGTATTACAGGGCGTCAGCCCCAGCATTTT.

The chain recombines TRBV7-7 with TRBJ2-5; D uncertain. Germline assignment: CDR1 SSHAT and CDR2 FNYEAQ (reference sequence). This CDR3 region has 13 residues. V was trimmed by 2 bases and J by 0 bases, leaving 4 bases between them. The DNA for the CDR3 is TGTGCCAGCAGCTTACGGCACCAAGAGACCCAGTACTTC. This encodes CASSLRHQETQYF.